The 31 T cell receptor beta chains below all came from one sample that was sequenced in a study of T cell repertoires in cytomegalovirus infection. TCRdb used MiXCR to reprocess the reads, holding one entry per CDR3 protein. The data hold some 300,000 distinct CDR3 sequences, with 15% to 20% observed a single time. The specimen was PBMCs. The receptor set was obtained from a human donor in good health (CMV status not recorded). Some clones in this sample may be carry-over from other donors' samples.

At least ten counts were recorded for this clonotype. The V and J genes are TRBV6-6 and TRBJ2-2; 7 bases line up with TRBD2. Germline CDR1 is MNHNY and CDR2 is SVGAGI (reference sequence). CDR3 size: 13 residues. V was clipped by 5 bases and J by 8 bases; unmatched bases: 5. CDR3 amino acids: CASSMSGGGELFF. For the CDR3, the DNA is TGTGCCAGCAGTATGTCGGGGGGAGGGGAGCTGTTTTTT.

This clonotype was seen only once. J is TRBJ1-2 and V is TRBV2; a possible D gene is TRBD1 (5 bases). Trimming removed 2 bases at V and 7 bases at J, with 14 bases between. The germline V gene encodes CDR1 SNHLY and CDR2 FYNNEI. This CDR3 spans 14 amino acids. The CDR3 coding sequence is TGTGCCAGCAGTGAATTAATCGGGGCTATTGGCTACACCTTC. Translating gives CASSELIGAIGYTF.

The chain recombines TRBV7-9 with TRBJ1-5, with 7 positions matching TRBD1. Germline V gene data show CDR1 as SEHNR and CDR2 as FQNEAQ (reference sequence). This CDR3 region has 17 residues. J was trimmed by 0 bases and V by 8 bases; bases with no gene match: 13. CDR3: CASDIRTGMNSNQPQHF. CDR3 coding DNA: TGTGCCAGCGACATTAGGACAGGAATGAATAGCAATCAGCCCCAGCATTTT.

This clonotype was observed at least ten times. The DNA of the CDR3 is TGTGCCAGCAGCGGGGGTAACTCCTACAATGAGCAGTTCTTC. Protein product: CASSGGNSYNEQFF. The chain uses TRBV7-3 and TRBJ2-1, with D perhaps given as TRBD1 or TRBD2 (5 bases each). This CDR3 is 14 amino acids long. V was pared by 5 bases and J by 0 bases, with 8 bases between. Germline CDR1 reads SGHTA; CDR2 reads FQGTGA.

The chain is built from TRBV20-1 and TRBJ1-2; unclear D gene. The CDR3 is made up of 15 amino acids. Germline lookup yields CDR1 DFQATT and CDR2 SNEGSKA (reference sequence). Trimming stripped 0 bases from V and 4 bases from J, with 15 bases between. As DNA, the CDR3 is TGCAGTGCTAGAGATATAGGGCCCGGGGTCTATGGCTACACCTTC. It translates to CSARDIGPGVYGYTF.

This clonotype has only a few counts. V and J are TRBV6-1 and TRBJ1-1, with 8 bases aligning to TRBD1. V shed 3 bases, J shed 8 bases, and the junction held 5 bases outside the gene matches. The germline gives CDR1 MNHNS, CDR2 SASEGT. The CDR3 is 13 residues long. CDR3 protein: CASSEDRVREAFF. DNA for the CDR3: TGTGCCAGCAGTGAGGACAGGGTCCGCGAAGCTTTCTTT.

This clonotype came up a few times. The rearrangement links TRBV20-1 to TRBJ2-7, with 7 bases aligning to TRBD1. CDR3 length equals 14 residues. CDR1 is DFQATT, CDR2 SNEGSKA, per germline (reference sequence). The ends lost 1 base at V and 2 bases at J; junction bases unmatched: 5. Written as DNA, the CDR3 is TGCAGTGCTAGAGGACAGGGACCGACCTACGAGCAGTACTTC. Protein sequence: CSARGQGPTYEQYF.

There are a few counts of this clonotype. The V and J genes are TRBV27 and TRBJ2-1; 10 bases are shared with TRBD2. CDR3 size: 17 residues. J was trimmed by 2 bases and V by 3 bases; bases with no gene match: 7. CDR1 and CDR2 (germline): MNHEY, SMNVEV (reference sequence). CDR3 in DNA: TGTGCCAGCAGTTTGTGGACTAGCGGAGTTGCCTACAATGAGCAGTTCTTC. Amino acids: CASSLWTSGVAYNEQFF.

V is TRBV5-1 and J is TRBJ2-1; 8 nucleotides agree with TRBD2. The V and J ends lost 6 bases and 7 bases, in that order; junction bases with no gene match: 12. This CDR3 contains 15 residues. Germline CDR1 reads SGHRS; CDR2 reads YFSETQ. The chain's CDR3 is CASTSLGLAGNEQFF. The DNA for the CDR3 is TGCGCCAGCACCTCCCTAGGACTAGCAGGAAATGAGCAGTTCTTC.

J is TRBJ2-5 and V is TRBV2; TRBD2 matches 8 bases. Unmatched junction bases numbered 5, after V lost 7 bases and J lost 4 bases. The CDR3 covers 13 residues. Germline V gives CDR1 SNHLY, CDR2 FYNNEI. The CDR3: CASTGGISETQYF. For the CDR3, the DNA is TGTGCCAGCACGGGGGGGATCTCAGAGACCCAGTACTTC.

This clonotype was seen many times. The chain recombines TRBV10-3 with TRBJ1-5; 8 nucleotides match TRBD1. The CDR3 is 15 amino acids. With 6 bases clipped from V and 1 base from J, the junction kept 5 bases outside the gene matches. The germline V gene encodes CDR1 ENHRY and CDR2 SYGVKD. CDR3 protein: CAISPTGVSNQPQHF. The CDR3 nucleotides read TGTGCCATCAGCCCGACAGGGGTGAGCAATCAGCCCCAGCATTTT.

V gene TRBV5-5 combines with J gene TRBJ1-4; D not certain. The germline V gene encodes CDR1 SGHKS and CDR2 YYEKEE (reference sequence). The CDR3 totals 12 residues. Trimming cost V 1 base and J 6 bases, with 4 bases left between them. The CDR3 is CASSLNDEKLFF. DNA for the CDR3: TGTGCCAGCAGCTTGAACGATGAAAAACTGTTTTTT.

The chain joins TRBV5-1 to TRBJ2-1, with TRBD2 identical over 9 bases. The J segment lost 9 bases and the V segment lost 3 bases, leaving 10 bases of the junction unmatched. The CDR3 runs 15 residues. Per germline, CDR1 SGHRS and CDR2 YFSETQ. CDR3 sequence: CASSSSGGPFGEQFF. The CDR3 DNA reads TGCGCCAGCAGCTCGAGCGGGGGGCCCTTCGGTGAGCAGTTCTTC.

In its sample, this clonotype was seen many times. The chain joins TRBV6-5 to TRBJ1-1; D is undetermined. CDR1 is MNHEY, CDR2 SVGAGI, per germline. The CDR3 contains 14 residues. The germline V and J ends were trimmed by 8 bases and 0 bases, with 13 bases remaining between them. The CDR3 sequence is CASLGGPLNTEAFF. The CDR3 coding sequence is TGTGCCAGCCTTGGAGGACCCTTGAACACTGAAGCTTTCTTT.

The J gene is TRBJ1-2, the V gene TRBV7-2; D remains unclear. The CDR3 contains 15 residues. Germline V CDR1 and CDR2: SGHTA, FQGNSA. Trimming took off 1 base at V and 2 bases at J, with 11 bases between the two ends. The CDR3 sequence: CASSLDFGRNYGYTF. The CDR3 DNA reads TGTGCCAGCAGCTTAGACTTTGGAAGAAACTATGGCTACACCTTC.

This clonotype turned up a few times. J is TRBJ2-7 and V is TRBV10-3, with D maybe TRBD2 (5 bases). The CDR3 length is 14 residues. Germline V lookup: CDR1 ENHRY, CDR2 SYGVKD. Trimming stripped 6 bases from V and 6 bases from J, with 18 bases between. The CDR3 protein is CAIRVSGSEAEQYF. The CDR3, as DNA: TGTGCCATCAGGGTCAGTGGATCGGAGGCCGAGCAGTACTTC.

This clonotype was counted a few times. The CDR3 spells CASSLRESETQYF. Written as DNA, the CDR3 is TGTGCCAGCAGCTTACGGGAGTCGGAGACCCAGTACTTC. The V and J genes are TRBV7-3 and TRBJ2-5, with a weak D call TRBD2 (6 bases). With 2 bases removed from V and 5 bases from J, the gap between germline ends came to 9 bases. In germline, CDR1 is SGHTA, CDR2 FQGTGA. This CDR3 has 13 residues.

The CDR3, as DNA: TGTGCCAGCAGTTACTCCTCGGGACAGGGATCCTACGAGCAGTACTTC. Translating gives CASSYSSGQGSYEQYF. The V call is TRBV6-5, the J call TRBJ2-7; 9 bases align to TRBD1. V shed 0 bases, J shed 1 base, and the junction held 4 bases outside the gene matches. CDR1 is MNHEY, CDR2 SVGAGI, per germline. The CDR3 totals 16 residues.

V gene TRBV10-3 combines with J gene TRBJ2-5; D remains ambiguous. Germline CDR1 is ENHRY and CDR2 is SYGVKD. The V end was cut by 5 bases, the J end by 5 bases, with 9 bases between. CDR3 size: 12 residues. The CDR3 spells CAISPSPETQYF. The CDR3 DNA is TGTGCCATCAGTCCCTCCCCCGAGACCCAGTACTTC.

This clonotype has at least ten counts. J is TRBJ2-1 and V is TRBV7-6; TRBD1 matches 9 bases. V dropped 5 bases and J dropped 7; count of bases not matched to a gene: 6. The germline gives CDR1 SGHVS, CDR2 FNYEAQ. The CDR3 is made up of 14 amino acids. The CDR3 protein is CASSPDRGGNEQFF. CDR3 nucleotides: TGTGCCAGCAGCCCGGACAGGGGAGGAAATGAGCAGTTCTTC.

The sample holds a few counts of this clonotype. The rearrangement links TRBV2 to TRBJ2-1, with D perhaps TRBD2 (7 bases). V was shortened by 3 bases and J by 3 bases, with 12 bases between the two germline ends. Germline V gene sequence: CDR1 SNHLY, CDR2 FYNNEI. The CDR3 length is 15 residues. Here the CDR3 DNA reads TGTGCCAGCAGTGAGGCGGGGGCCAACTACAATGAGCAGTTCTTC. Translating it yields CASSEAGANYNEQFF.

This clonotype has just a few counts. V is TRBV7-2 and J is TRBJ1-1, with 8 bases lining up with TRBD1. J was trimmed by 5 bases and V by 5 bases; bases with no gene match: 10. The CDR3 has 15 amino acids. Germline CDR1 SGHTA, CDR2 FQGNSA. Here the CDR3 DNA reads TGTGCCAGCAGCCCTCAAGGCAGGGGGCCGACTGAAGCTTTCTTT. Its protein is CASSPQGRGPTEAFF.

Many counts were recorded for this clonotype. The chain is built from TRBV7-9 and TRBJ2-5; D is ambiguous. V was trimmed by 2 bases and J by 5 bases, leaving 12 bases between them. The germline V gene encodes CDR1 SEHNR and CDR2 FQNEAQ (reference sequence). This CDR3 is 14 amino acids long. CDR3 nucleotide sequence: TGTGCCAGCAGCTTAACCGGTTCGGCGGAGACCCAGTACTTC. Translated: CASSLTGSAETQYF.

For this clonotype: A much larger clonotype is one base distant, so this may be a read error. V gene TRBV7-2 combines with J gene TRBJ2-5; no firm D call. CDR1 is SGHTA, CDR2 FQGNSA, per germline. Trimming removed 5 bases from V and 0 bases from J, with 13 bases in between. This CDR3 comprises 15 residues. This CDR3 is CASSTRSRNQETQYF. DNA of the CDR3: TGTGCCAGCAGCACCAGGTCCCGCAACCAAGAGACCCAGTACTTC.

The chain combines TRBV18 with TRBJ1-1; no clear D gene. The V end was cut by 1 base, the J end by 0 bases, with 15 bases between. CDR1 is KGHSH and CDR2 is LQKENI in the germline V gene. The CDR3 length is 17 residues. For the CDR3, the DNA is TGTGCCAGCTCACCACGAGGGCCCGGGAGAATGAACACTGAAGCTTTCTTT. Translating gives CASSPRGPGRMNTEAFF.

This clonotype was counted many times. This chain joins TRBV7-2 and TRBJ2-1; no definite D call. Between the trimmed V and J ends, which lost 5 bases and 5 bases, there was a span of 7 bases. Germline V gives CDR1 SGHTA, CDR2 FQGNSA. The CDR3 consists of 12 residues. Written as DNA, the CDR3 is TGTGCCAGCAGCCAATTTAACAATGAGCAGTTCTTC. The encoded protein is CASSQFNNEQFF.

This clonotype was picked up many times. The rearrangement uses TRBV12-3 or TRBV12-4 and TRBJ1-2; 10 nucleotides line up with TRBD1. Losses at the gene ends were 5 bases for V and 2 bases for J; bases not matched to a gene: 2. The CDR3 runs 14 residues. The CDR3 region has the DNA TGTGCCAGCAGTAAGGGACAGGGGAACTATGGCTACACCTTC. As protein: CASSKGQGNYGYTF.

This clonotype has a handful of counts. The rearrangement links TRBV7-6 to TRBJ1-1; D is unclear. This CDR3 comprises 14 residues. The germline gives CDR1 SGHVS, CDR2 FNYEAQ. With 3 bases removed from V and 1 base from J, the gap between germline ends came to 9 bases. The CDR3 DNA reads as TGTGCCAGCAGCTTGGTGCAGCGGAACACTGAAGCTTTCTTT. Protein: CASSLVQRNTEAFF.

This clonotype was counted many times. This chain connects TRBV18 to TRBJ2-3; D unclear. Germline loops: CDR1 KGHSH, CDR2 LQKENI. CDR3 length: 12 residues. V was shortened by 1 base and J by 6 bases, with 5 bases between the two germline ends. CDR3 sequence reads: CASSPLLDTQYF. Written as DNA, the CDR3 is TGTGCCAGCTCACCACTACTCGATACGCAGTATTTT.

This clonotype showed up many times. The V gene is TRBV4-3, the J gene TRBJ1-3; possible D gene TRBD1, 6 bases. V shed 2 bases and J shed 0 bases, with 11 bases lying between them. In germline, CDR1 is LGHNA, CDR2 YSLEER. This CDR3 spans 16 amino acids. The CDR3 nucleotides are TGCGCCAGCAGCCAATCGACAGGTCTCTCTGGAAACACCATATATTTT. Amino acid sequence: CASSQSTGLSGNTIYF.

The chain employs TRBV12-3 or TRBV12-4 and TRBJ2-2; TRBD1 or TRBD2 may be the D gene (5 bases each). The V gene lost 6 bases and the J gene lost 0 bases, with 11 bases spanning the gap. CDR3 size: 15 residues. CDR3: CASRTVGPNTGELFF. The CDR3 coding sequence is TGTGCCAGCAGAACCGTGGGACCGAACACCGGGGAGCTGTTTTTT.